This T cell receptor beta chain appears in the sequencing data of a study of T cell responses to AZD1222 COVID-19 vaccine. The germline gives CDR1 LNHDA, CDR2 SQIVND (reference sequence). The CDR3 spans 13 residues. V lost 10 bases and J lost 6, with 16 bases in between. Worth noting for this clone: Its antigen is still unknown.

The assay was immunoSEQ multiplex PCR, and TCRdb's table has in-frame clones only and misses some. The sample records about 100,000 clones, 88% being singletons. General study results and limits: Seropositive status at baseline applied to only five or six AZD1222 recipients.

The TCR sequence derives from an adult in good health. The chain recombines TRBV19 with TRBJ1-5; possibly TRBD1 for D (6 bases). This specimen was peripheral blood, taken on day 0 of AZD1222 vaccination. This CDR3 reads CATQKQGFQPQHF. CDR3 DNA sequence: TGTGCCACACAAAAACAGGGTTTTCAGCCCCAGCATTTT. The full variable domain, with the rest looked up from reference TRBV19 and TRBJ1-5, is DGGITQSPKYLFRKEGQNVTLSCEQNLNHDAMYWYRQDPGQGLRLIYYSQIVNDFQKGDIAEGYSVSREKKESFPLTVTSAQKNPTAFYLCATQKQGFQPQHFGDGTRLSIL.